These 13 T cell receptor beta chains came from one sample sequenced in a study of OX40 agonist ivuxolimab in advanced cancers. Library generation was performed with the immunoSEQ multiplex PCR assay. What TCRdb holds here is the immuneACCESS table cut down to in-frame rearrangements. Part of the clones is not present; checked against another copy, under half of the missing clones reflect an unresolved V gene, and the others are unexplained. Recorded for this sample are about 16,000 clones; approximately 84% of them occurred a single time. Around 72% of the sample comes from the top ten. The sample here was CD4+ or CD8+ T cells sorted from blood, taken in a trial of the OX40 agonist ivuxolimab. The source of these receptors is an adult with an advanced solid tumor such as melanoma, head and neck, liver or kidney cancer.

The chain couples TRBV27 to TRBJ2-2; D gene ambiguous. This CDR3 contains 15 residues. Germline V gene sequence: CDR1 MNHEY, CDR2 SMNVEV (reference sequence). Between the trimmed V and J ends, which lost 2 bases and 9 bases, there was a span of 16 bases. CDR3 DNA sequence: TGTGCCAGCAGTTTAAACCTCTCCCCTGTCAGGGAGCTGTTTTTT. It yields the protein CASSLNLSPVRELFF.

The chain uses TRBV6-5 and TRBJ2-7, with TRBD1 identical over 8 bases. The CDR3 totals 13 residues. J was trimmed by 5 bases and V by 5 bases; bases with no gene match: 5. Germline lookup yields CDR1 MNHEY and CDR2 SVGAGI. Here the CDR3 reads CASSPNRGDEQYF. The CDR3 nucleotides read TGTGCCAGCAGTCCAAACAGGGGGGACGAGCAGTACTTC.

The chain carries TRBV5-5 and TRBJ1-1; D gene ambiguous. V was trimmed by 1 base and J by 3 bases, leaving 10 bases between them. The germline V gene has CDR1 SGHKS and CDR2 YYEKEE (reference sequence). The CDR3 is 14 residues long. This CDR3 reads CASSLYSSYTEAFF. The CDR3 DNA reads TGTGCCAGCAGCTTGTATAGTTCATACACTGAAGCTTTCTTT.

In this sample, this clone turned up once. The rearrangement links TRBV19 to TRBJ1-1; no clear D gene. CDR3 length equals 14 residues. Trimming removed 3 bases from V and 1 base from J, with 9 bases in between. Germline V lookup: CDR1 LNHDA, CDR2 SQIVND (reference sequence). The CDR3 coding sequence is TGTGCCAGTAGTATCGTCAGGAAGAACACTGAAGCTTTCTTT. Amino acids: CASSIVRKNTEAFF.

The rearrangement joins TRBV29-1 to TRBJ2-7; a possible D gene is TRBD2 (7 bases). The germline gives CDR1 SQVTM, CDR2 ANQGSEA. The CDR3 sequence is 13 residues long. The ends were cut back, 5 bases at V and 1 base at J, with 12 bases in the middle. CDR3 sequence (DNA): TGCAGCGTTACGCGGGGGCTGTCCTACGAGCAGTACTTC. The encoded protein is CSVTRGLSYEQYF.

The chain is built from TRBV30 and TRBJ1-5; D unclear. Germline loops: CDR1 GTSNPN, CDR2 SVGIG (reference sequence). CDR3 length: 14 amino acids. The germline V and J ends were trimmed by 3 bases and 3 bases, with 12 bases remaining between them. The CDR3 sequence: CAWSEVTPNQPQHF. In DNA form, the CDR3 reads TGTGCCTGGAGCGAAGTTACCCCCAATCAGCCCCAGCATTTT.

V gene TRBV5-1 combines with J gene TRBJ1-1; the D is unclear. There are 15 residues in the CDR3. Between the trimmed V and J ends, which lost 4 bases and 1 base, there was a span of 14 bases. In germline, CDR1 is SGHRS, CDR2 YFSETQ. DNA for the CDR3: TGCGCCAGCAGCCCGGCGGCGGGGTCGAACACTGAAGCTTTCTTT. It yields the protein CASSPAAGSNTEAFF.

V and J are TRBV6-1 and TRBJ2-7; D may match TRBD1 or TRBD2 (5 bases each). This CDR3 spans 14 amino acids. Germline values: CDR1 MNHNS, CDR2 SASEGT. V lost 1 base and J lost 4, with 11 bases in between. For the CDR3, the DNA is TGTGCCAGCAGTGAAGGGGGGAATCCTTACGAGCAGTACTTC. Amino acid sequence: CASSEGGNPYEQYF.

The chain employs TRBV9 and TRBJ2-5, with 10 bases identical to TRBD2. V lost 2 bases to trimming and J lost 5 bases; unmatched junction nucleotides: 18. The length of the CDR3 is 19 residues. Per the germline V gene, CDR1 is SGDLS and CDR2 is YYNGEE. The CDR3 region has the DNA TGTGCCAGCAGCGTCGACGGGCTAGCGGGAGAACACCGTGGGGAGACCCAGTACTTC. This translates into CASSVDGLAGEHRGETQYF.

The chain joins TRBV2 to TRBJ2-5; weak D call: TRBD1 (5 bases). CDR1 SNHLY and CDR2 FYNNEI come from the germline V gene. Trimming removed 7 bases at V and 6 bases at J, with 12 bases between. The CDR3 loop spans 12 amino acids. CDR3 nucleotide sequence: TGTGCCAGCAAAGGGGAAGTAAAGACCCAGTACTTC. As protein: CASKGEVKTQYF. Using reference TRBV2 and TRBJ2-5 for the parts outside the CDR3, the full variable domain is EPEVTQTPSHQVTQMGQEVILRCVPISNHLYFYWYRQILGQKVEFLVSFYNNEISEKSEIFDDQFSVERPDGSNFTLKIRSTKLEDSAMYFCASKGEVKTQYFGPGTRLLVL.

The V and J genes are TRBV7-3 and TRBJ1-2; TRBD1 aligns across 8 bases. This CDR3 contains 16 residues. Germline CDR1 SGHTA, CDR2 FQGTGA. Losses at the gene ends were 2 bases for V and 2 bases for J; bases not matched to a gene: 7. The CDR3 sequence: CASSLGRGHGNYGYTF. The CDR3 DNA reads TGTGCCAGCAGCTTAGGCAGGGGGCATGGGAACTATGGCTACACCTTC.

The gene calls are TRBV2 and TRBJ2-1; D might be TRBD1 or TRBD2, each matching 7 bases. Germline CDR1 is SNHLY and CDR2 is FYNNEI. This CDR3 contains 14 residues. V gave up 8 bases and J gave up 8 bases, with 19 bases separating them. The DNA of the CDR3 is TGTGCCAGCCCGATAAGGGAGGGGGCGTATGAGCAGTTCTTC. Translated: CASPIREGAYEQFF.

The genes are TRBV4-3 and TRBJ2-7; 12 nucleotides agree with TRBD2. Germline V lookup: CDR1 LGHNA, CDR2 YSLEER. The CDR3 runs 16 residues. The V segment lost 0 bases and the J segment 3 bases; nucleotides outside the gene matches: 3. CDR3 amino acids: CASSQDSGLAGYEQYF. CDR3 nucleotide sequence: TGCGCCAGCAGCCAAGATTCGGGACTAGCGGGCTACGAGCAGTACTTC.